This T cell receptor (beta chain) was captured by sequencing in a study of T cells after yellow fever vaccination. Overall study results and limits: Clonotype sharing between CD4 and CD8 compartments was small.

The CDR3 totals 15 residues. Germline-derived CDR1 and CDR2 are SGHTA and FQGNSA. V was clipped by 6 bases and J by 2 bases, with 16 bases between them. 5'RACE template switching produced TCR cDNA carrying a universal primer site and UMIs. TCRdb called the 5' RACE reads again in MiXCR, with one record for every CDR3 protein. This table holds about 330,000 distinct CDR3 sequences, around 7% found once. A few counts support this clonotype. The antigen remains unidentified. Specimen: PBMCs, collected around 45 days after the first yellow fever vaccination. This sequence was found in a man younger than 35 who received the YFV17D yellow fever vaccine. This chain connects TRBV7-2 to TRBJ2-5; tentatively, D is TRBD2 (7 bases). CDR3 DNA sequence: TGTGCCAGCAGGATAGGGGGGGTTGGGCAAGAGACCCAGTACTTC. Protein product: CASRIGGVGQETQYF.